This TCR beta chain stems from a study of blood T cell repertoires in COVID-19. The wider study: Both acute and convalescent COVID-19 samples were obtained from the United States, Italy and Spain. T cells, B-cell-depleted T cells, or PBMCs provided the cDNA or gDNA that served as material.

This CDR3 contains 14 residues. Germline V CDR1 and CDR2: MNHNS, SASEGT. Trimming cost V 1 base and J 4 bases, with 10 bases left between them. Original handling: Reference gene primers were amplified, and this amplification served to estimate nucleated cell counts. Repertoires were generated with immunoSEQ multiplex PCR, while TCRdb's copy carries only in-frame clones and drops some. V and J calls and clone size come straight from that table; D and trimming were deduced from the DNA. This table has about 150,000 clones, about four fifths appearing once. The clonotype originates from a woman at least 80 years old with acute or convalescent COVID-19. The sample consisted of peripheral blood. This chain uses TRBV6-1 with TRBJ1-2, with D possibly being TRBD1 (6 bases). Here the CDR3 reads CASSEGGQSYGYTF. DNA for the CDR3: TGTGCCAGCAGTGAAGGTGGACAGAGCTATGGCTACACCTTC.